The 10 T cell receptor beta chains given below trace back to one sample, sequenced in a study of cytomegalovirus exposure and HLA in healthy donors. PCR was performed using 60 Vbeta and 13 Jbeta primers. TCRdb's table, derived via immunoSEQ multiplex PCR, lists solely in-frame clones and lacks some. The sample has 150,000 to 180,000 clones; roughly 82% are singletons. The specimen was PBMCs. Every receptor here comes from a woman aged 50 to 60 in good health and CMV-seropositive.

CDR3 amino acids: CAWSPRVAHNSPLHF. The DNA of the CDR3 is TGTGCCTGGAGCCCGAGGGTAGCGCATAATTCACCCCTCCACTTT. The V gene is TRBV30, the J gene TRBJ1-6, with unresolved D. CDR3 length: 15 residues. Per germline, CDR1 GTSNPN and CDR2 SVGIG (reference sequence). V was trimmed by 3 bases and J by 5 bases, leaving 14 bases between them.

The chain is built from TRBV13 and TRBJ2-7; perhaps TRBD2 as D (6 bases). Trimming stripped 6 bases from V and 3 bases from J, with 12 bases between. CDR1 and CDR2 (germline): PRHDT, FYEKMQ (reference sequence). The CDR3 totals 13 residues. The CDR3 protein is CASSHGLSYEQYF. The CDR3 DNA follows: TGTGCCAGCAGTCATGGACTAAGCTACGAGCAGTACTTC.

The J gene is TRBJ2-6, the V gene TRBV9; tentatively, D is TRBD1 (5 bases). Trimming shortened V by 3 bases and J by 1 base, and 8 bases separated the two germline ends. The germline gives CDR1 SGDLS, CDR2 YYNGEE. The CDR3 sequence is 15 residues long. In DNA form, the CDR3 reads TGTGCCAGCAGCGAGACAGAGTCTGGGGCCAACGTCCTGACTTTC. Encoded protein: CASSETESGANVLTF.

The V and J genes are TRBV7-6 and TRBJ1-2, with D unclear. The CDR3 runs 14 residues. The ends were cut back, 1 base at V and 8 bases at J, with 14 bases in the middle. CDR1 and CDR2 (germline): SGHVS, FNYEAQ. DNA for the CDR3: TGTGCCAGCAGCTTAGGGCTCCAGAATGAAGGCTACACCTTC. Translated, it gives CASSLGLQNEGYTF.

The rearrangement uses TRBV18 and TRBJ2-3; 7 positions match TRBD1. Germline values: CDR1 KGHSH, CDR2 LQKENI. After removal of 4 bases from V and 4 bases from J, the junction contained 5 bases not matched to a gene. This CDR3 region has 14 residues. The CDR3 DNA reads TGTGCCAGCTCACTACAGGGGATTGCAGATACGCAGTATTTT. This sequence encodes CASSLQGIADTQYF. Variable domain in full (rest from reference TRBV18 and TRBJ2-3): NAGVMQNPRHLVRRRGQEARLRCSPMKGHSHVYWYRQLPEEGLKFMVYLQKENIIDESGMPKERFSAEFPKEGPSILRIQQVVRGDSAAYFCASSLQGIADTQYFGPGTRLTVL.

This clone came up a few times. The chain employs TRBV7-9 and TRBJ1-6, with 7 positions matching TRBD1. Germline CDR1 reads SEHNR; CDR2 reads FQNEAQ (reference sequence). This CDR3 has 17 residues. V shed 4 bases and J 10 bases; nucleotides not matched to a gene: 16. The CDR3 reads CASSSSFADRVSSPLHF. The CDR3 region has the DNA TGTGCCAGCAGCTCCTCTTTCGCCGACAGGGTATCCTCACCCCTCCACTTT.

This clone was counted once. The rearrangement uses TRBV2 and TRBJ2-5; D perhaps matches TRBD1 (6 bases). The DNA end lines up better with TRBJ2-7; the J call may be wrong. CDR3 length equals 13 residues. Germline V gives CDR1 SNHLY, CDR2 FYNNEI. The CDR3 protein is CASSEEGDYEQYF. The CDR3 DNA follows: TGTGCCAGCAGTGAAGAGGGGGACTACGAGCAGTACTTC.

V gene TRBV4-1 combines with J gene TRBJ1-6, with D uncertain. Germline V lookup: CDR1 MGHRA, CDR2 YSYEKL. V lost 0 bases, J lost 2 bases, and 8 bases lay in between. The CDR3 covers 16 residues. The CDR3 DNA reads as TGCGCCAGCAGCCAAGATAAAGCTACCTATAATTCACCCCTCCACTTT. Its protein product is CASSQDKATYNSPLHF.

The rearrangement uses TRBV9 and TRBJ2-3, with 10 bases fitting TRBD2. Per germline, CDR1 SGDLS and CDR2 YYNGEE. This CDR3 comprises 16 residues. V was clipped by 3 bases and J by 0 bases; unmatched bases: 4. Here the CDR3 DNA reads TGTGCCAGCAGCGCAACTAGCGGGGTTAGCACAGATACGCAGTATTTT. Residues: CASSATSGVSTDTQYF.

The chain joins TRBV2 to TRBJ2-1; D is uncertain. Per germline, CDR1 SNHLY and CDR2 FYNNEI. V shed 4 bases and J shed 0 bases, with 7 bases lying between them. The CDR3 runs 14 residues. CDR3 amino acids: CASSVSSSYNEQFF. The CDR3 DNA sequence: TGTGCCAGCAGTGTCTCGAGCTCCTACAATGAGCAGTTCTTC. Full variable domain (remainder filled in from reference TRBV2 and TRBJ2-1): EPEVTQTPSHQVTQMGQEVILRCVPISNHLYFYWYRQILGQKVEFLVSFYNNEISEKSEIFDDQFSVERPDGSNFTLKIRSTKLEDSAMYFCASSVSSSYNEQFFGPGTRLTVL.